These T cell receptor beta chains were read from a single sample in a study of T cells in Graves' hyperthyroidism and ophthalmopathy. TCRdb used MiXCR to reprocess the multiplex PCR reads, holding one entry per CDR3 protein. The table lists hundreds of thousands of distinct CDR3 sequences, just under 45% of them singletons. Sequenced sample: peripheral blood or thyroid tissue (not recorded which). The receptors were gathered from an adult man with Graves' disease, either hyperthyroidism or ophthalmopathy (not recorded which). Each CDR3 is given with its conserved first and last residue. D genes are given only for firm matches. A clone size is listed for some rows: how often the clone was seen (once, few, many), or a class if it is expanded.

>.|TRBV5-1|TRBJ2-7|TRBD1
TGCGCCAGCAGCGGAATGGGACAGGGAGTATACGAGCAGTACTTC
CASSGMGQGVYEQYF
>.|TRBV19|TRBJ1-5|TRBD1
TGTGCCAGTAGCATAAAGGGGGGACAGCAAAATCAGCCCCAGCATTTT
CASSIKGGQQNQPQHF
>.|TRBV25-1|TRBJ1-2|TRBD1
TGTGCCAGCGTCCGGGACAGGGCAGACTACACCTTC
CASVRDRADYTF
>.|TRBV19|TRBJ2-7|.
TGTGCCACCCGGACGGGTGACGAGCAGTACTTC
CATRTGDEQYF
>.|TRBV2|TRBJ1-3|TRBD1
TGTGCCAGCAGTTCCCACCAAACAGGGGACTCTGGAAACACCATATATTTT
CASSSHQTGDSGNTIYF
>once|TRBV7-2|TRBJ1-1|.
TGTGCCAGTAGCCCCCGGACAAGGATGAACACTGAAGCTTTCTTT
CASSPRTRMNTEAFF
>few|TRBV7-9|TRBJ2-2|.
TGTGCCAGCAGCTTAGCTGGACAGCGCCTGAACACCGGGGAGCTGTTTTTT
CASSLAGQRLNTGELFF
>many|TRBV20-1|TRBJ2-6|.
TGCAGTGCTAGGTCAGGGCTCTCTGGGGCCAACGTCCTGACTTTC
CSARSGLSGANVLTF
>.|TRBV7-9|TRBJ2-5|TRBD2
TGTGCCAGCAGCTTAGCGGGAACTAGCGGGAGAAGGCAAGAGACCCAGTACTTC
CASSLAGTSGRRQETQYF
>.|TRBV11-2|TRBJ2-5|TRBD2
TGTGCCAGCAGTTATGGGCCTAGCGGGAGAGAGACCCAGTACTTC
CASSYGPSGRETQYF
>.|TRBV9|TRBJ2-5|TRBD2
TGTGTCAGCAGTTCCCCGGGACTAGCGGGGCAAGAGACCCAGTACTTC
CVSSSPGLAGQETQYF
>few|TRBV7-9|TRBJ1-4|TRBD1
TGTGCCAGCAGCGCTCCCGGGACAGCAACTAATGAAAAACTGTTTTTT
CASSAPGTATNEKLFF